A single sample is the source of the 5 T cell receptor beta chains below, sequenced in a study of blood T cell repertoires in COVID-19. The assay was immunoSEQ multiplex PCR, and TCRdb's table has in-frame clones only and misses some. The profile shows 100,000 or so clones, around 76% of them singletons. The sequenced sample consisted of peripheral blood. Receptors originate from a woman aged 65 to 85 with acute or convalescent COVID-19.

The V gene is TRBV3-1 (or the pseudogene TRBV3-2), the J gene TRBJ2-1, with D possibly matching TRBD2 (5 bases). The ends were cut back, 4 bases at V and 6 bases at J, with 19 bases in the middle. Germline V gene sequence: CDR1 LGHDT, CDR2 YNNKEL (reference sequence). CDR3 length: 16 amino acids. The CDR3 DNA is TGTGCCAGCAGCCCCCAAGGGAGCCTAGCTTCCAATGAGCAGTTCTTC. Amino acids: CASSPQGSLASNEQFF.

This clone was detected only a few times. The chain links TRBV24-1 to TRBJ2-7; maybe TRBD1 (6 bases). Between the trimmed V and J ends, which lost 1 base and 6 bases, there was a span of 9 bases. Germline lookup yields CDR1 KGHDR and CDR2 SFDVKD. The CDR3 runs to 13 residues. CDR3: CATSDFRGSEQYF. CDR3 DNA sequence: TGTGCCACCAGTGATTTCAGGGGTAGCGAGCAGTACTTC.

The rearrangement joins TRBV21-1 to TRBJ1-1. TRBV21-1 is described as a pseudogene. CDR3 length: 13 residues. The CDR3 protein is CASKAGLNTEAFF. CDR3 DNA sequence: TGTGCCAGCAAAGCGGGACTGAACACTGAAGCTTTCTTT.

The chain has TRBV10-2 and TRBJ2-7; D ambiguous. The CDR3 consists of 14 residues. The ends were cut back, 2 bases at V and 0 bases at J, with 8 bases in the middle. The germline gives CDR1 WSHSY, CDR2 SAAADI. The CDR3 sequence: CASSERESSYEQYF. The CDR3 bases are TGCGCCAGCAGTGAGCGAGAGAGCTCCTACGAGCAGTACTTC.

This sequence joins TRBV7-2 and TRBJ2-3, with 15 bases that match TRBD2. V lost 0 bases and J lost 2; bases outside the gene matches: 6. Germline V gives CDR1 SGHTA, CDR2 FQGNSA. CDR3 length: 19 residues. The CDR3 here is CASSLAWTSGGANTDTQYF. Written as DNA, the CDR3 is TGTGCCAGCAGCTTAGCGTGGACTAGCGGGGGGGCAAACACAGATACGCAGTATTTT. Full variable domain (missing parts from reference TRBV7-2 and TRBJ2-3): GAGVSQSPSNKVTEKGKDVELRCDPISGHTALYWYRQSLGQGLEFLIYFQGNSAPDKSGLPSDRFSAERTGGSVSTLTIQRTQQEDSAVYLCASSLAWTSGGANTDTQYFGPGTRLTVL.